One T cell receptor (beta chain) is described in this entry. Its specificity is not known. This specimen comes from a study of T cells expressing NK-cell markers. Study context: Sequencing covered eight donors, seven HCMV-seropositive and one seronegative. General study findings and limits: Whether expanded NKG2C+ T cell clones were HCMV-specific remained unclear. These clonotypes additionally ranked first within the CD3+CD56-NKG2C+ fraction of a few donors. The contribution of dominant NKG2C+ clonotypes to CD8+ T cells in roughly six donors was about 1.0-7.5%.

Each CDR3 protein gets one entry in TCRdb, which reprocessed the 5' RACE reads and gives no DNA. In total, the table holds 250,000 or so distinct CDR3 sequences. The sequence was obtained from a woman between 18 and 69 years old in good health. The sample was blood T cells: a sorted CD56 or NKG2C T cell subset, CD4+ or CD8+ T cells, or bulk PBMC T cells (not recorded which).

CDR3 protein: CAISQQPAGGWDTQYF. This chain connects TRBV10-3 to TRBJ2-3; the D call from TCRdb, TRBD2, cannot be confirmed without DNA. This CDR3 is 16 amino acids long. CDR1 and CDR2 (germline): ENHRY, SYGVKD.